The T cell receptor (beta chain) under discussion was sequenced for a study of blood T cell repertoires in COVID-19. Overall study context: Specimens from acute and convalescent COVID-19 originated in the United States, Italy and Spain.

This CDR3 is built from 13 residues. Germline V gene data show CDR1 as SEHNR and CDR2 as FQNEAQ (reference sequence). V lost 0 bases, J lost 15 bases, and 7 bases stayed unmatched. In the study's own analysis: How many nucleated cells were present was estimated from reference gene primer amplification. The data were produced by immunoSEQ multiplex PCR, yet TCRdb's version contains in-frame clones alone and is incomplete. The V and J calls and clone size are taken from that table; D and trimming were inferred from the DNA. The profile shows tens of thousands of clones, approximately 90% of them singletons.

The receptor was derived from a man aged 55 to 70 with acute or convalescent COVID-19. This chain joins TRBV7-9 and TRBJ2-1; 8 bases are a match to TRBD1. Input material: peripheral blood. CDR3 in DNA: TGTGCCAGCAGCTTAGCGGGGCAGGACAGGGCGTTCTTC. Translating gives CASSLAGQDRAFF.